Listed here is a single T cell receptor (beta chain). This sample stems from a study of blood T cell repertoires in COVID-19. Overall study context: The origin of the acute and convalescent COVID-19 samples was the United States, Italy and Spain.

TCRdb's table, derived via immunoSEQ multiplex PCR, lists solely in-frame clones and lacks some. The table lists 60,000 to 85,000 clones, about 80% of them singletons. CDR1 is SNHLY and CDR2 is FYNNEI in the germline V gene. With 6 bases clipped from V and 2 bases from J, the junction kept 8 bases outside the gene matches. The CDR3 contains 16 residues. This sequence joins TRBV2 and TRBJ2-3; 10 positions agree with TRBD2. The source material was peripheral blood. This clonotype was obtained from a man in his 70s who had recovered from COVID-19. CDR3 nucleotides: TGTGCCAGCAGCGGCACTAGCGGGAAAATCACAGATACGCAGTATTTT. Translated: CASSGTSGKITDTQYF.